These T cell receptor beta chains were read from a single sample in a study of cytomegalovirus exposure and HLA in healthy donors. Generated by immunoSEQ multiplex PCR, the TCRdb table keeps only in-frame clones and is missing some. The listing records around 70,000 clones. Sequenced: PBMCs. Receptors were obtained from a woman in her 40s in good health and CMV-seropositive. The CDR3 runs from the conserved cysteine through the conserved F or W. A D gene is named only where the DNA matches it firmly. The size field is filled for only some rows; it gives once, few, many or a size class.

V gene: TRBV4-3
clone size: NA
D gene: NA
J gene: TRBJ2-6
CDR3 protein: CASSQAHRASGANVLTF
CDR3 DNA: TGCGCCAGCAGCCAAGCCCACAGGGCCTCTGGGGCCAACGTCCTGACTTTC

V gene: TRBV30
clone size: NA
D gene: TRBD1
J gene: TRBJ1-2
CDR3 protein: CAWSIGTGSTYTF
CDR3 DNA: TGTGCCTGGAGTATAGGGACAGGGAGCACCTACACCTTC

V gene: TRBV5-8
clone size: NA
D gene: NA
J gene: TRBJ1-1
CDR3 protein: CASSRPPELVNTEAFF
CDR3 DNA: TGTGCCAGCAGCCGACCACCAGAACTAGTGAACACTGAAGCTTTCTTT

V gene: TRBV7-2
clone size: NA
D gene: NA
J gene: TRBJ1-1
CDR3 protein: CASSVGGANTEAFF
CDR3 DNA: TGTGCCAGCAGCGTGGGAGGGGCGAACACTGAAGCTTTCTTT

V gene: TRBV6-5
clone size: NA
D gene: NA
J gene: TRBJ1-6
CDR3 protein: CASSSLGTSHSSPLHF
CDR3 DNA: TGTGCCAGCAGTTCACTCGGGACATCACATTCTTCACCCCTCCACTTT

V gene: TRBV7-9
clone size: NA
D gene: TRBD1
J gene: TRBJ2-7
CDR3 protein: CASSLGTGQIHEQYF
CDR3 DNA: TGTGCCAGCAGCCTCGGGACAGGGCAAATCCACGAGCAGTACTTC

V gene: TRBV7-9
clone size: NA
D gene: NA
J gene: TRBJ2-7
CDR3 protein: CASSLGQREQYF
CDR3 DNA: TGTGCCAGCAGCTTAGGACAGCGCGAGCAGTACTTC

V gene: TRBV19
clone size: NA
D gene: NA
J gene: TRBJ2-1
CDR3 protein: CASSMWGVLYNEQFF
CDR3 DNA: TGTGCCAGTAGTATGTGGGGGGTGCTTTACAATGAGCAGTTCTTC

V gene: TRBV6-1
clone size: NA
D gene: TRBD1
J gene: TRBJ2-7
CDR3 protein: CASSEEGQGSGEQYF
CDR3 DNA: TGTGCCAGCAGTGAAGAGGGACAGGGGTCGGGCGAGCAGTACTTC

V gene: TRBV28
clone size: NA
D gene: NA
J gene: TRBJ1-1
CDR3 protein: CASNQEENTEAFF
CDR3 DNA: TGTGCCAGCAATCAAGAGGAGAACACTGAAGCTTTCTTT

V gene: TRBV2
clone size: NA
D gene: TRBD1
J gene: TRBJ2-6
CDR3 protein: CASSTGVARSGANVLTF
CDR3 DNA: TGTGCCAGCAGTACAGGGGTAGCCCGCTCTGGGGCCAACGTCCTGACTTTC

V gene: TRBV19
clone size: NA
D gene: NA
J gene: TRBJ2-5
CDR3 protein: CASSNSGEGETQYF
CDR3 DNA: TGTGCCAGTAGTAATTCTGGTGAGGGAGAGACCCAGTACTTC

V gene: TRBV9
clone size: NA
D gene: NA
J gene: TRBJ2-5
CDR3 protein: CASSVGRDGETQYF
CDR3 DNA: TGTGCCAGCAGCGTAGGCCGGGATGGAGAGACCCAGTACTTC

V gene: TRBV6-5
clone size: medium-sized
D gene: NA
J gene: TRBJ1-3
CDR3 protein: CASRSGLNSGNTIYF
CDR3 DNA: TGTGCCAGCCGGAGCGGGCTAAACTCTGGAAACACCATATATTTT

V gene: TRBV28
clone size: NA
D gene: NA
J gene: TRBJ2-5
CDR3 protein: CASTPGGLRETQYF
CDR3 DNA: TGTGCCAGCACCCCCGGGGGGCTGCGGGAGACCCAGTACTTC

V gene: TRBV6-4
clone size: NA
D gene: NA
J gene: TRBJ2-3
CDR3 protein: CASKASAEADTQYF
CDR3 DNA: TGTGCCAGCAAGGCTAGCGCCGAAGCGGATACGCAGTATTTT

V gene: TRBV10-3
clone size: NA
D gene: NA
J gene: TRBJ2-7
CDR3 protein: CASVEPGLALYEQYF
CDR3 DNA: TGTGCCTCTGTTGAGCCGGGACTTGCACTCTACGAGCAGTACTTC

V gene: TRBV7-8
clone size: NA
D gene: TRBD2
J gene: TRBJ2-2
CDR3 protein: CASIRTSGGNTGELFF
CDR3 DNA: TGTGCCAGCATACGGACTAGCGGGGGAAACACCGGGGAGCTGTTTTTT

V gene: TRBV7-9
clone size: NA
D gene: NA
J gene: TRBJ2-5
CDR3 protein: CASSFMQGQETQYF
CDR3 DNA: TGTGCCAGCAGCTTTATGCAGGGCCAAGAGACCCAGTACTTC